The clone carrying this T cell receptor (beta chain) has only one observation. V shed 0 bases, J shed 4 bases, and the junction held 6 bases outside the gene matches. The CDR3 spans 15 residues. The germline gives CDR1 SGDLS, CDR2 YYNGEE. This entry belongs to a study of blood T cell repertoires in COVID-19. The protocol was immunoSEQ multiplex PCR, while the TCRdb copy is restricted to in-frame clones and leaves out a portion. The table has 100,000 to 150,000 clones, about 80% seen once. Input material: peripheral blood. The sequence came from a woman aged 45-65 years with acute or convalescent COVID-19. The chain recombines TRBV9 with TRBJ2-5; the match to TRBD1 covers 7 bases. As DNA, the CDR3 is TGTGCCAGCAGCGTAGCTACGTCAGGGGGAGAGACCCAGTACTTC. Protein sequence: CASSVATSGGETQYF.